This T cell receptor (beta chain) is from a study of cytomegalovirus exposure and HLA in healthy donors. PCR was performed using 60 Vbeta and 13 Jbeta primers. Method: immunoSEQ multiplex PCR; TCRdb's copy keeps in-frame clones and lacks some. The table lists 150,000 to 200,000 clones, 75% to 90% of them singletons. V dropped 1 base and J dropped 8 bases, with 17 bases sitting between them. CDR1 and CDR2 from the germline V gene are LGHNA and YNFKEQ. This CDR3 is built from 16 residues. Only one count was recorded for this clone. Sequenced material: PBMCs. The gene calls are TRBV4-2 and TRBJ1-4; a possible D gene is TRBD1 (5 bases). This sequence originates from a girl aged 5 to 17 in good health and CMV-seropositive. The CDR3 bases are TGTGCCAGCAGCCAAGGTCCCAGGGAGGGCTCCGAAAAACTGTTTTTT. Its translation is CASSQGPREGSEKLFF.